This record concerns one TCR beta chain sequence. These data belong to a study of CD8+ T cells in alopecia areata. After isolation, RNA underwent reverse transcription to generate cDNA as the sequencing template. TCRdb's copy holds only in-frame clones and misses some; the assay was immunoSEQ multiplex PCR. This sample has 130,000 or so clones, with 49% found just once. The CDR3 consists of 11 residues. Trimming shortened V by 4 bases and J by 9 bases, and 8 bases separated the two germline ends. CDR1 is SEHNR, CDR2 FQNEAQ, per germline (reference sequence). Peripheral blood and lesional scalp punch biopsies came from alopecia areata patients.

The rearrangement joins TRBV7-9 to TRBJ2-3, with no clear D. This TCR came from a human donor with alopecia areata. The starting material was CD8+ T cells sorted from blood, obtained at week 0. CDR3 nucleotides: TGTGCCAGCAGCTCCGACCGGACGCAGTATTTT. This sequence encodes CASSSDRTQYF.